This T cell receptor (beta chain) is drawn from a study of beta chain features in type 1 diabetes. Sorted populations all had greater than 95% purity. Study-wide findings and caveats: In type 1 diabetes patients, VDJ junctions had fewer insertions; deletions at these junctions were more frequent. There was a moderate but significant shortening of TCRB CDR3s in all four CD4+ subsets of Type 1 diabetes patients.

cDNA synthesis used the whole RNA isolate, giving expressed TCRB sequences. Measured with immunoSEQ multiplex PCR; TCRdb has only the in-frame clones, and not every one. The sample has some 640,000 clones, over 13% seen once; the top ten hold 0.04%. V dropped 1 base and J dropped 6 bases, with 13 bases sitting between them. The CDR3 consists of 14 residues. Looked up from germline, CDR1 is MGHDK and CDR2 is SYGVNS. Worth noting for this clone: What it binds is unknown.

The sample taken for sequencing was naive CD4+ T cells from blood. The chain combines TRBV25-1 with TRBJ2-7; no clear D gene. This receptor was taken from a man between 18 and 35 years old with type 1 diabetes. Here the CDR3 reads CASSESSGLREQYF. The CDR3 DNA sequence: TGTGCCAGCAGTGAATCTTCTGGATTACGCGAGCAGTACTTC.